The 21 T cell receptor beta chains below come from one sample, sequenced in a study of T cell repertoires in cytomegalovirus infection. TCRdb called the reads again in MiXCR, with one record for every CDR3 protein. Found here are under 50,000 distinct CDR3 sequences, about a fifth of them singletons; the top ten hold roughly 90%. The antigens these receptors bind are not known. This specimen consisted of CD8+ T cells from cultured PBMCs, obtained from culture after CMV antigen stimulation. These receptors were obtained from a human donor in good health (CMV status not recorded). Some clones in this sample may be carry-over from other donors' samples.

This clonotype was observed a few times. The chain joins TRBV7-9 to TRBJ2-2; 7 positions agree with TRBD1. The CDR3 totals 14 residues. Losses at the gene ends were 5 bases for V and 4 bases for J; bases not matched to a gene: 4. Germline loops: CDR1 SEHNR, CDR2 FQNEAQ (reference sequence). In DNA, the CDR3 is TGTGCCAGCAGCCCGACAGGGCCCACCGGGGAGCTGTTTTTT. This encodes CASSPTGPTGELFF. The complete variable domain, with remaining parts taken from reference TRBV7-9 and TRBJ2-2, reads DTGVSQNPRHKITKRGQNVTFRCDPISEHNRLYWYRQTLGQGPEFLTYFQNEAQLEKSRLLSDRFSAERPKGSFSTLEIQRTEQGDSAMYLCASSPTGPTGELFFGEGSRLTVL.

The V call is TRBV19, the J call TRBJ2-1; 9 bases fit TRBD1. Per the germline V gene, CDR1 is LNHDA and CDR2 is SQIVND (reference sequence). The CDR3 is 15 residues long. V gave up 5 bases and J gave up 5 bases; unmatched junction bases: 7. CDR3 DNA sequence: TGTGCCAGTAGTTCCTGGGACAGGGCGCACAATGAGCAGTTCTTC. It translates to CASSSWDRAHNEQFF.

The rearrangement uses TRBV28 and TRBJ2-3, with 7 bases matching TRBD1. The CDR3 loop spans 14 amino acids. J lost 1 base, V lost 3 bases, and 1 base had no gene match. Germline CDR1 MDHEN, CDR2 SYDVKM. In nucleotides, the CDR3 is TGTGCCAGCAGTTTTGACAGGGGCACAGATACGCAGTATTTT. Amino acid sequence: CASSFDRGTDTQYF.

This chain joins TRBV30 and TRBJ2-1; 10 nucleotides align to TRBD2. J was trimmed by 9 bases and V by 2 bases; bases with no gene match: 16. The CDR3 is 17 amino acids. The germline V gene has CDR1 GTSNPN and CDR2 SVGIG (reference sequence). The chain's CDR3 is CAWSPRGRASGRGEQFF. The CDR3 DNA is TGTGCCTGGAGTCCCAGGGGGCGGGCTAGCGGGAGAGGTGAGCAGTTCTTC.

The chain couples TRBV2 to TRBJ2-3; TRBD2 agrees at 14 bases. Germline CDR1 reads SNHLY; CDR2 reads FYNNEI. There are 17 residues in the CDR3. Germline trimming cut 6 bases from V and 2 bases from J; bases unmatched to any gene: 7. In DNA form, the CDR3 reads TGTGCCAGCAGCGGGACTAGCGGGAGCCGCCCCACAGATACGCAGTATTTT. This gives the protein CASSGTSGSRPTDTQYF.

This sequence joins TRBV7-3 and TRBJ2-2; D may match TRBD1 or TRBD2 (6 bases each). This CDR3 has 15 residues. Trimming pared 4 bases from V and 3 bases from J, leaving 12 bases between. Per germline, CDR1 SGHTA and CDR2 FQGTGA. The CDR3 nucleotides read TGTGCCAGCAGCTCCCGAGGGGGGTACACCGGGGAGCTGTTTTTT. Translated: CASSSRGGYTGELFF.

This clonotype was detected many times. The gene calls are TRBV19 and TRBJ2-5, with TRBD2 identical over 9 bases. Germline V gives CDR1 LNHDA, CDR2 SQIVND (reference sequence). This CDR3 is built from 17 residues. After removal of 5 bases from V and 2 bases from J, the junction contained 12 bases not matched to a gene. The CDR3 loop reads CASSQGLALTLQETQYF. The CDR3 DNA is TGTGCCAGTAGTCAGGGACTAGCTCTTACATTACAAGAGACCCAGTACTTC. Supplemented by reference TRBV19 and TRBJ2-5, the full variable domain reads DGGITQSPKYLFRKEGQNVTLSCEQNLNHDAMYWYRQDPGQGLRLIYYSQIVNDFQKGDIAEGYSVSREKKESFPLTVTSAQKNPTAFYLCASSQGLALTLQETQYFGPGTRLLVL.

This clonotype was seen only once. V is TRBV25-1 and J is TRBJ2-7; 12 bases are a match to TRBD2. This CDR3 is built from 15 residues. V lost 4 bases to trimming and J lost 3 bases; unmatched junction nucleotides: 4. Germline V CDR1 and CDR2: MGHDK, SYGVNS. The DNA for the CDR3 is TGTGCCAGCAGTGGGGCGGGACTAGCGGGCTACGAGCAGTACTTC. Translation gives CASSGAGLAGYEQYF.

CDR3 sequence reads: CSASGGQNSYEQYF. DNA for the CDR3: TGCAGCGCTTCGGGGGGACAGAACTCCTACGAGCAGTACTTC. The rearrangement links TRBV29-1 to TRBJ2-7, with D tentatively TRBD1 or TRBD2 (7 bases each). Trimming stripped 7 bases from V and 0 bases from J, with 16 bases between. CDR1 and CDR2 from the germline V gene are SQVTM and ANQGSEA. This CDR3 region has 14 residues.

This chain uses TRBV19 with TRBJ2-7; D not resolved. Trimming took off 3 bases at V and 1 base at J, with 10 bases between the two ends. The germline CDR1 and CDR2 sequences are LNHDA and SQIVND (reference sequence). The CDR3 extends over 14 amino acids. The CDR3: CASSILGRSYEQYF. CDR3 DNA: TGTGCCAGTAGTATTCTGGGTCGGTCCTACGAGCAGTACTTC. Filled out from reference TRBV19 and TRBJ2-7, the complete variable domain reads DGGITQSPKYLFRKEGQNVTLSCEQNLNHDAMYWYRQDPGQGLRLIYYSQIVNDFQKGDIAEGYSVSREKKESFPLTVTSAQKNPTAFYLCASSILGRSYEQYFGPGTRLTVT.

This clonotype has ten or more counts. V gene TRBV7-2 combines with J gene TRBJ2-7; possibly TRBD2 for D (6 bases). CDR1 is SGHTA and CDR2 is FQGNSA in the germline V gene. The CDR3 has 16 amino acids. Trimming took off 3 bases at V and 4 bases at J, with 19 bases between the two ends. The CDR3 loop reads CASSFFGGGPKYEQYF. The CDR3 DNA follows: TGTGCCAGCAGCTTCTTCGGGGGAGGCCCAAAATACGAGCAGTACTTC.

The sample holds a few counts of this clonotype. The V gene is TRBV7-3, the J gene TRBJ1-1, with D maybe TRBD1 (5 bases). CDR3 length: 14 amino acids. CDR1 and CDR2 from the germline V gene are SGHTA and FQGTGA. The V gene lost 2 bases and the J gene lost 4 bases, with 11 bases spanning the gap. Here the CDR3 DNA reads TGTGCCAGCAGCTTAGGGGCAGCCGGCACTGAAGCTTTCTTT. Encoded protein: CASSLGAAGTEAFF.

This clonotype turned up a few times. This sequence joins TRBV7-8 and TRBJ2-3, with a tentative D call TRBD2 (5 bases). The length of the CDR3 is 17 residues. The germline V and J ends were trimmed by 3 bases and 4 bases, with 20 bases remaining between them. Germline CDR1 SGHVS, CDR2 FQNEAQ. The CDR3 coding sequence is TGTGCCAGCAGCTTGTCACCGACCGGACTGATAGCAGATACGCAGTATTTT. It specifies CASSLSPTGLIADTQYF. Filled out from reference TRBV7-8 and TRBJ2-3, the complete variable domain reads GAGVSQSPRYKVAKRGQDVALRCDPISGHVSLFWYQQALGQGPEFLTYFQNEAQLDKSGLPSDRFFAERPEGSVSTLKIQRTQQEDSAVYLCASSLSPTGLIADTQYFGPGTRLTVL.

A few counts support this clonotype. This sequence joins TRBV6-5 and TRBJ2-1, with D possibly matching TRBD2 (6 bases). This CDR3 region has 13 residues. Looked up from germline, CDR1 is MNHEY and CDR2 is SVGAGI. The V and J ends lost 2 bases and 6 bases respectively, with 8 bases between them. In nucleotides, the CDR3 is TGTGCCAGCAGTTACGTTAGCGGCAATGAGCAGTTCTTC. Protein sequence: CASSYVSGNEQFF.

In its sample, this clonotype was seen a few times. The chain employs TRBV7-9 and TRBJ2-1, with TRBD1 as a possible D gene (5 bases). This CDR3 has 16 residues. V lost 6 bases, J lost 1 base, and 16 bases lay in between. The germline V gene has CDR1 SEHNR and CDR2 FQNEAQ (reference sequence). The CDR3 region has the DNA TGTGCCAGCAGTCCTACAGGAATGGGGTCCTACAATGAGCAGTTCTTC. This codes for CASSPTGMGSYNEQFF.

This chain joins TRBV7-9 and TRBJ1-1; TRBD1 aligns across 9 bases. The CDR3 has 16 residues. CDR1 is SEHNR, CDR2 FQNEAQ, per germline (reference sequence). The V segment lost 5 bases and the J segment 3 bases; nucleotides outside the gene matches: 10. The CDR3 bases are TGTGCCAGCAGCCCCATTTACAGGGGGCGCGACACTGAAGCTTTCTTT. It yields the protein CASSPIYRGRDTEAFF.

The chain employs TRBV12-3 or TRBV12-4 and TRBJ1-1; TRBD1 is a possible D gene (5 bases). V lost 6 bases and J lost 1, with 12 bases in between. The CDR3 is 14 amino acids. The CDR3 coding sequence is TGTGCCAGCAGGCGACTTGGGGGGAACACTGAAGCTTTCTTT. It encodes CASRRLGGNTEAFF.

This clonotype was counted at least ten times. The DNA for the CDR3 is TGTGCCATCGATGCGCGGGAGGGTTCCTACAATGAGCAGTTCTTC. This translates into CAIDAREGSYNEQFF. The chain combines TRBV10-3 with TRBJ2-1, with TRBD2 matching 9 bases. Germline-derived CDR1 and CDR2 are ENHRY and SYGVKD. This CDR3 has 15 residues. The V segment lost 8 bases and the J segment 1 base; nucleotides outside the gene matches: 6.

The table lists this clonotype with a few counts. The chain employs TRBV7-2 and TRBJ2-7, with TRBD1 identical over 9 bases. V lost 1 base and J lost 0; bases outside the gene matches: 13. Germline V gene data show CDR1 as SGHTA and CDR2 as FQGNSA. The CDR3 covers 19 residues. CDR3 sequence (DNA): TGTGCCAGCAGCTTAGTGGGGACAGGGTCGGGGGTACTCTCCTACGAGCAGTACTTC. Translating gives CASSLVGTGSGVLSYEQYF.

The chain employs TRBV27 and TRBJ1-1; D unclear. Germline V gives CDR1 MNHEY, CDR2 SMNVEV (reference sequence). The CDR3 totals 16 residues. Trimming took off 6 bases at V and 5 bases at J, with 22 bases between the two ends. The CDR3 loop is CASSHGKGYLRTEAFF. CDR3 nucleotides: TGTGCCAGCAGCCATGGGAAAGGATACTTGAGAACTGAAGCTTTCTTT.

The chain joins TRBV7-6 to TRBJ2-7; D possibly corresponds to TRBD2 (6 bases). Germline assignment: CDR1 SGHVS and CDR2 FNYEAQ. The CDR3 consists of 13 residues. Between the trimmed V and J ends, which lost 1 base and 7 bases, there was a span of 11 bases. For the CDR3, the DNA is TGTGCCAGCAGCTTAGTGGAGGGAAATGAGCAGTACTTC. Its protein product is CASSLVEGNEQYF.